This T cell receptor beta chain was retrieved from a study of blood T cell repertoires in COVID-19. Whole-study context: Material from acute and convalescent COVID-19 was sourced from the United States, Italy and Spain. The cDNA or gDNA used as material had been derived from T cells, B-cell-depleted T cells, or PBMCs.

Per the authors' pipeline: The authors estimated nucleated cell counts from reference gene primer amplification. Repertoires were generated with immunoSEQ multiplex PCR, while TCRdb's copy carries only in-frame clones and drops some. From that table come the V and J calls and clone size; the DNA was used to work out D and trimming. The data contain about 76,000 clones, around 90% of them singletons. The sample holds one count of this clone. Germline assignment: CDR1 SEHNR and CDR2 FQNEAQ (reference sequence). CDR3 length: 12 residues. With 5 bases removed from V and 4 bases from J, the gap between germline ends came to 8 bases.

What was sequenced was peripheral blood. The V call is TRBV7-9, the J call TRBJ2-5, with D unclear. The TCR originated in a man aged 25-45 years with acute or convalescent COVID-19. CDR3 sequence: CASSPPRETQYF. The CDR3 region has the DNA TGTGCCAGCAGCCCCCCCCGAGAGACCCAGTACTTC.